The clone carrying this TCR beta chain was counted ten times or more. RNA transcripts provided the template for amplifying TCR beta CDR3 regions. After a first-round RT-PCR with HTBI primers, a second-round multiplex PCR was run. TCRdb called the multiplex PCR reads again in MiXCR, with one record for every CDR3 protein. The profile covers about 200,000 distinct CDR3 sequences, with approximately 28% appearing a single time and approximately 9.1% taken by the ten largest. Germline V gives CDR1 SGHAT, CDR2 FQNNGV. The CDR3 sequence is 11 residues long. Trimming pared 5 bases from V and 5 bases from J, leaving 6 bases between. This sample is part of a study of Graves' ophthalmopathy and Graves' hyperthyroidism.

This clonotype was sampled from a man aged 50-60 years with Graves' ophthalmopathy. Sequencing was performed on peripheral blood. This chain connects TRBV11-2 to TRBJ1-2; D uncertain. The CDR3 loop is CASSHGYGYTF. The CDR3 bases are TGTGCCAGCAGCCACGGATATGGCTACACCTTC.